This TCR beta chain was obtained from a study of cytomegalovirus exposure and HLA in healthy donors. The study's findings and limits: Within an earlier analysis, most TCR beta V segments proved productive either about 87% or about 30% of the time. Later analysis associated a missense DCLRE1C variant with TCR beta V- and J-gene trimming. TCR beta sequences reportedly predicted most subjects' HLA-A and HLA-B alleles accurately.

Donors likely had unrecorded immune exposures despite being nominally healthy when sampled. The PCR made use of 60 Vbeta and 13 Jbeta primers. Repertoires were generated with immunoSEQ multiplex PCR, while TCRdb's copy carries only in-frame clones and drops some. The table lists about 130,000 clones, 80% to 90% of them singletons. Notes on this clone: What it recognizes is unknown.

The clonotype comes from a woman under 30 in good health and CMV-seropositive. Sequenced sample: PBMCs.

The CDR3 nucleotides are TGCGCCAGCAAGCAGGGAGGGGAGACCCAGTACTTC. It encodes CASKQGGETQYF. This chain joins TRBV5-1 and TRBJ2-5; 7 bases map to TRBD2. This CDR3 comprises 12 residues. Germline CDR1 SGHRS, CDR2 YFSETQ. The ends lost 6 bases at V and 5 bases at J; junction bases unmatched: 4.